These T cell receptor beta chains were read from a single sample in a study of PD-1 blockade in classical Hodgkin lymphoma. The protocol was immunoSEQ multiplex PCR, while the TCRdb copy is restricted to in-frame clones and leaves out a portion. In the table there are about 23,000 clones, around 80% of which are singletons. The source material was peripheral blood mononuclear cells (PBMCs), sampled before the second cycle of nivolumab. Receptor source: a human donor with classical Hodgkin lymphoma. Both conserved end residues are part of each CDR3. A D gene is named only where the DNA matches it firmly. Only some rows state a clone size, as once, few, many or a class for expanded clones.

v_gene,abundance,d_gene,j_gene,CDR3nt,CDR3aa
TRBV5-6,NA,TRBD1,TRBJ2-2,TGTGCCAGCAGCACGCTTGCCTACAGGGGCCCGAACACCGGGGAGCTGTTTTTT,CASSTLAYRGPNTGELFF
TRBV6-5,medium-sized,NA,TRBJ2-7,TGTGCCAGCAGTTCCTCCGGGACATTTCTCGACGAGCAGTACTTC,CASSSSGTFLDEQYF
TRBV5-1,NA,NA,TRBJ2-1,TGTGCCAGCAGCTTCCCAGGGCAAGATGAGCAGTTCTTC,CASSFPGQDEQFF
TRBV4-3,NA,NA,TRBJ1-4,TGCGCCAGCAGCCAACGGGGAGCGGCAACTAATGAAAAACTGTTTTTT,CASSQRGAATNEKLFF
TRBV28,few,NA,TRBJ2-7,TGTGCCAGCAGTTTCTGGGGTTCTCTCTACGAGCAGTACTTC,CASSFWGSLYEQYF
TRBV7-2,once,TRBD2,TRBJ2-3,TGTGCCAGCAGGATAGCGGGGGGGCCAGATACGCAGTATTTT,CASRIAGGPDTQYF
TRBV30,NA,NA,TRBJ1-5,TGTGCCTGGAGTACCCACCGGTCGGTTAGGGATCAGCCCCAGCATTTT,CAWSTHRSVRDQPQHF
TRBV5-1,NA,NA,TRBJ2-5,TGCGCCAGCAGCTTGGCGGCCCATTCGGGGGAGACCCAGTACTTC,CASSLAAHSGETQYF
TRBV4-3,NA,NA,TRBJ2-2,TGCGCCAGCAGCCTAGAACCGCTCACCGGGGAGCTGTTTTTT,CASSLEPLTGELFF
TRBV19,NA,NA,TRBJ2-7,TGTGCCATTGGAGAGGAAGGGAAGCAGTACTTC,CAIGEEGKQYF
TRBV7-7,NA,TRBD1,TRBJ2-5,TGTGCTAGCAGCCCGCAGGGGGTTCAAGAGACCCAGTACTTC,CASSPQGVQETQYF
TRBV7-2,NA,TRBD1,TRBJ2-7,TGTGCCAGCAAGAAACAGGGGGCTTCCTACGAGCAGTACTTC,CASKKQGASYEQYF
TRBV6-6,NA,NA,TRBJ2-1,TGTGCCAGCAGTTACTTGCGTGAGCAGTTCTTC,CASSYLREQFF
TRBV5-8,NA,TRBD2,TRBJ2-5,TGTGCCAGCAGCTTGGCGGGACTGACCGGGGGGAGCCAGTACTTC,CASSLAGLTGGSQYF
TRBV2,medium-sized,TRBD1,TRBJ1-5,TGTGCCAGCAGGGAACAGGGGGGTAGCAATCAGCCCCAGCATTTT,CASREQGGSNQPQHF
TRBV7-2,NA,NA,TRBJ2-5,TGTGCCAGCAGCTTAGATGGGAGAGTCCAAGAGACCCAGTACTTC,CASSLDGRVQETQYF
TRBV18,NA,NA,TRBJ2-3,TGTGCCAGCTCACCCCTGGGGAGGACAGATACGCAGTATTTT,CASSPLGRTDTQYF
TRBV29-1,NA,NA,TRBJ1-5,TGCAGCGCGGGGGGGAGCAATCAGCCCCAGCATTTT,CSAGGSNQPQHF
TRBV5-5,NA,NA,TRBJ1-3,TGTGCCAGCAGCAACGACAGAGACTCTGGAAACACCATATATTTT,CASSNDRDSGNTIYF
TRBV5-6,NA,TRBD2,TRBJ2-1,TGTGCCAGCAGCTCTCTAGCGGGGGTTTACAATGAGCAGTTCTTC,CASSSLAGVYNEQFF
TRBV14,NA,NA,TRBJ2-5,TGTGCCAGCGGAACCAGGGGTTTGCAGTACTTC,CASGTRGLQYF
TRBV9,NA,TRBD1,TRBJ2-5,TGTGCCAGCAGCCCTCGGGACAGGGGGCCGATGGAGACCCAGTACTTC,CASSPRDRGPMETQYF
TRBV10-3,NA,TRBD1,TRBJ2-1,TGTGCCATCAGCCGAGCAATACAGGGGATCAATGAGCAGTTCTTC,CAISRAIQGINEQFF
TRBV19,NA,TRBD1,TRBJ1-5,TGTGCCAGTAGTCCCGACAGGGAACAGCCCCAGCATTTT,CASSPDREQPQHF
TRBV28,NA,NA,TRBJ1-2,TGTGCCAGCAGTCCCCCGGGACCTCAGCAGGCTGGCTACACCTTC,CASSPPGPQQAGYTF
TRBV19,NA,NA,TRBJ1-2,TGTGCCAGTAGTATGGGCCAGGGGTATGGCTACACCTTC,CASSMGQGYGYTF
TRBV28,NA,NA,TRBJ1-3,TGTGCCAGCAGTTCAGACGTTACGCGGGGGGCCTTCTCTGGAAACACCATATATTTT,CASSSDVTRGAFSGNTIYF
TRBV5-4,NA,TRBD1,TRBJ1-1,TGTGCCAGCAGCAAGCCCGGGACAGGGTTCGGAGCTTTCTTT,CASSKPGTGFGAFF
TRBV7-9,NA,TRBD2,TRBJ2-3,TGTGCCAGCAGCTCGTGGACTAGCGTCCGAGATACGCAGTATTTT,CASSSWTSVRDTQYF
TRBV11-3,NA,TRBD1,TRBJ2-3,TGTGCCAGCAGTCTTAGACAGGGAAGCACAGATACGCAGTATTTT,CASSLRQGSTDTQYF
TRBV27,NA,TRBD1,TRBJ2-5,TGTGCCAGCACCCCGTCCAGGGGGTCGGAGACCCAGTACTTC,CASTPSRGSETQYF
TRBV2,NA,TRBD1,TRBJ1-2,TGTGCCAGCAGAGGGGACAGCTATGGCTACACCTTC,CASRGDSYGYTF
TRBV5-1,NA,TRBD2,TRBJ2-1,TGCGCCAGCAGCCTAGGACTAGCGGGGGGAATAAACAATGAGCAGTTCTTC,CASSLGLAGGINNEQFF
TRBV19,NA,NA,TRBJ2-7,TGTGCCAGTAGTCCGAGCTCCGGACAGAGAACCTACGAGCAGTACTTC,CASSPSSGQRTYEQYF
TRBV7-6,NA,NA,TRBJ2-5,TGTGCCAGCAGCTTAGGGGACACCTACCAAGAGACCCAGTACTTC,CASSLGDTYQETQYF
TRBV19,NA,TRBD2,TRBJ2-1,TGTGCCAGTAGTATAGATCTGGGAGCGGGGGGGCTCTTCTTC,CASSIDLGAGGLFF
TRBV19,NA,NA,TRBJ2-2,TGTGCCAGTAGTATAGTCGGGACTCACTCCGGGGAGCTGTTTTTT,CASSIVGTHSGELFF
TRBV28,NA,NA,TRBJ2-5,TGTGCCAGCAGTTTGGCCCCGGGGGCGCAAAGTAAGAAGACCCAGTACTTC,CASSLAPGAQSKKTQYF
TRBV4-3,NA,NA,TRBJ1-5,TGCGCCAGCAGCCAAGATTTCAGGGGAGGGAATCAGCCCCAGCATTTT,CASSQDFRGGNQPQHF
TRBV29-1,NA,TRBD1,TRBJ1-2,TGCAGCGGGGGGGGACAGGAGGGCTACACCTTC,CSGGGQEGYTF
TRBV19,NA,NA,TRBJ1-1,TGTGCCAGTAGTATAGGAAGGGACACTGAAGCTTTCTTT,CASSIGRDTEAFF
TRBV4-3,NA,NA,TRBJ2-6,TGCGCCAGCAGCCAAGTGCGGGACACCAATGGGGCCAACGTCCTGACTTTC,CASSQVRDTNGANVLTF